These 11 T cell receptor beta chains came from one sample sequenced in a study of human T cells and chemical hapten exposure. Time point noted: patch test 1, 2 weeks after DPC sensitization. Described treatment: therapeutic diphenylcyclopropenone sensitization with weekly scalp DPC. TCRdb ran MiXCR on the RACE reads and lists one entry per CDR3 protein. The sample holds fewer than 100,000 distinct CDR3 sequences, around 12% seen once. Source: whole blood, taken in connection with sensitization to the hapten diphenylcyclopropenone (DPC). These receptors were collected from a woman in her 40s with alopecia areata. Some clones in this sample may be carry-over from other donors' samples.

Concerning this clonotype itself: This may stem from a read error, because a much larger clone lies one nucleotide away. The rearrangement links TRBV11-2 to TRBJ2-7, with 7 bases matching TRBD1. Trimming removed 7 bases from V and 1 base from J; junction bases left unmatched: 7. The CDR3 totals 14 residues. Germline V lookup: CDR1 SGHAT, CDR2 FQNNGV. CDR3 nucleotide sequence: TGTGCCAGCACCCCGGGACAGCTGTCCTACGAGCAGTACTTC. Translated: CASTPGQLSYEQYF.

The table lists this clonotype with a few counts. The chain uses TRBV15 and TRBJ2-5; either TRBD1 or TRBD2 may fit D (5 bases each). Germline V gene data show CDR1 as LNHNV and CDR2 as YYDKDF (reference sequence). This CDR3 has 15 amino acids. Trimming removed 3 bases at V and 2 bases at J, with 13 bases between. CDR3 DNA: TGTGCCACCAGCAGGGGGCCGGGATCACAAGAGACCCAGTACTTC. Protein: CATSRGPGSQETQYF.

This clonotype showed up many times. The V call is TRBV2, the J call TRBJ2-5, with unresolved D. With 1 base removed from V and 2 bases from J, the gap between germline ends came to 8 bases. CDR3 length: 14 residues. Germline CDR1 reads SNHLY; CDR2 reads FYNNEI. The CDR3 nucleotides are TGTGCCAGCAGTGAAGTAAACTTACAAGAGACCCAGTACTTC. It encodes CASSEVNLQETQYF.

This clonotype was detected ten times or more. This chain uses TRBV15 with TRBJ2-2, with unresolved D. Trimming left V 0 bases short and J 4 bases short, with 9 bases between. Germline V lookup: CDR1 LNHNV, CDR2 YYDKDF (reference sequence). The CDR3 spans 15 residues. The chain's CDR3 is CATSRDRFGTGELFF. In DNA, the CDR3 is TGTGCCACCAGCAGAGATCGCTTTGGCACCGGGGAGCTGTTTTTT.

This clonotype was seen repeatedly, ten times or more. The V gene is TRBV7-2, the J gene TRBJ1-2; the D gene is possibly TRBD1 (5 bases). In germline, CDR1 is SGHTA, CDR2 FQGNSA. This CDR3 spans 13 amino acids. The V gene lost 1 base and the J gene lost 7 bases, with 10 bases spanning the gap. The CDR3: CASSLGREAGYTF. CDR3 DNA sequence: TGTGCCAGCAGCTTAGGCAGGGAGGCTGGCTACACCTTC.

There are a few counts of this clonotype. The chain has TRBV27 and TRBJ2-1; 7 bases match TRBD2. V gave up 7 bases and J gave up 12 bases; unmatched junction bases: 12. The length of the CDR3 is 13 residues. Germline V CDR1 and CDR2: MNHEY, SMNVEV (reference sequence). The CDR3 coding sequence is TGTGCCAGCAACCCGGGAGGAGGGCGAGGGCAGTTCTTC. Amino acid sequence: CASNPGGGRGQFF.

The V call is TRBV7-6, the J call TRBJ1-5, with a tentative D call TRBD1 (5 bases). Per germline, CDR1 SGHVS and CDR2 FNYEAQ. CDR3 length: 14 residues. The V gene lost 5 bases and the J gene lost 6 bases, with 14 bases spanning the gap. The CDR3 DNA follows: TGTGCCAGCAGCCGTTGGGGGGGGATTCAGCCCCAGCATTTT. This codes for CASSRWGGIQPQHF. Using reference TRBV7-6 and TRBJ1-5 for the parts outside the CDR3, the full variable domain is GAGVSQSPRYKVTKRGQDVALRCDPISGHVSLYWYRQALGQGPEFLTYFNYEAQQDKSGLPNDRFSAERPEGSISTLTIQRTEQRDSAMYRCASSRWGGIQPQHFGDGTRLSIL.

The sample holds a few counts of this clonotype. This sequence joins TRBV4-3 and TRBJ1-1; D remains ambiguous. V was cut by 1 base and J by 1 base, with 10 bases left in between. The CDR3 runs 15 residues. Looked up from germline, CDR1 is LGHNA and CDR2 is YSLEER. CDR3 amino acids: CASSQALLQNTEAFF. DNA of the CDR3: TGCGCCAGCAGCCAAGCTCTCCTTCAGAACACTGAAGCTTTCTTT.

This clonotype was picked up a small number of times. The rearrangement links TRBV6-5 to TRBJ2-1; a weak D match, TRBD1 (6 bases). The CDR3 spans 15 residues. Trimming removed 6 bases from V and 3 bases from J, with 15 bases in between. Germline V gene sequence: CDR1 MNHEY, CDR2 SVGAGI. CDR3 amino acids: CASRSTGSSYNEQFF. As DNA, the CDR3 is TGTGCCAGCAGGTCGACAGGAAGCAGCTACAATGAGCAGTTCTTC.

V is TRBV4-3 and J is TRBJ2-7; D is perhaps TRBD1 (6 bases). CDR1 is LGHNA, CDR2 YSLEER, per germline. Between the trimmed V and J ends, which lost 0 bases and 5 bases, there was a span of 14 bases. This CDR3 is built from 15 residues. CDR3 loop: CASSQEAGVSHEQYF. The CDR3 DNA reads TGCGCCAGCAGCCAAGAGGCAGGGGTAAGCCACGAGCAGTACTTC.

This clonotype was recorded at least ten times. The chain joins TRBV7-6 to TRBJ2-7; possible D gene TRBD2, 5 bases. The V end was cut by 2 bases, the J end by 0 bases, with 11 bases between. This CDR3 spans 15 amino acids. From germline, CDR1 is SGHVS and CDR2 FNYEAQ. DNA of the CDR3: TGTGCCAGCAGCTTAAGCGGATTGAGCTCCTACGAGCAGTACTTC. This translates into CASSLSGLSSYEQYF.